One T cell receptor beta chain is described in this entry. Antigen: not known. The entry originates in a study of T cell repertoires in cytomegalovirus infection. Whole-study context: Indications came from public TCR beta signatures; they pointed to CMV infection and to a matching HLA type.

J lost 4 bases, V lost 6 bases, and 8 bases had no gene match. Germline V gives CDR1 MNHEY, CDR2 SVGEGT. The CDR3 is 16 residues long. TCRdb passed the reads through MiXCR, listing each CDR3 protein once. The data show around 550,000 distinct CDR3 sequences, 26% seen once. Findings and limits, study-wide: The ex vivo response was dominated by HLA-C-restricted CMV-specific TCR beta clonotypes.

What was sequenced was PBMCs. The source is a human donor in good health (CMV status not recorded). Some clones in this sample may be carry-over from other donors' samples. The rearrangement links TRBV6-2 or TRBV6-3 to TRBJ2-1; 11 nucleotides align to TRBD2. Here the CDR3 reads CASRRTTSGGYNEQFF. The CDR3 DNA follows: TGTGCCAGCAGAAGAACAACTAGCGGGGGTTACAATGAGCAGTTCTTC.